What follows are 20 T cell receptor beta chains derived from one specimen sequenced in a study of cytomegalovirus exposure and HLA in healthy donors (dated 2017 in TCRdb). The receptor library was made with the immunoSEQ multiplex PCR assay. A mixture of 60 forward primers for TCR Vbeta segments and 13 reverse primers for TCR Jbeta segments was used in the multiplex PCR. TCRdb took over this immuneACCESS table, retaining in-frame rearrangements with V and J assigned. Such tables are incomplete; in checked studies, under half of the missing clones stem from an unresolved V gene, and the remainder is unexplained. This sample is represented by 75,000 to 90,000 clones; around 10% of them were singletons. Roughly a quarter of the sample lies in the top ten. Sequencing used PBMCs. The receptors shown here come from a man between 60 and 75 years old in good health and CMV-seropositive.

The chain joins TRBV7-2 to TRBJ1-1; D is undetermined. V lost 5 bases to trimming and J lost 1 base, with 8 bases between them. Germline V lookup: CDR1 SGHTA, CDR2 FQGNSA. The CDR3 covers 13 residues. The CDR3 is CASSLEGNTEAFF. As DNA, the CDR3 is TGTGCCAGCAGCCTTGAGGGGAACACTGAAGCTTTCTTT.

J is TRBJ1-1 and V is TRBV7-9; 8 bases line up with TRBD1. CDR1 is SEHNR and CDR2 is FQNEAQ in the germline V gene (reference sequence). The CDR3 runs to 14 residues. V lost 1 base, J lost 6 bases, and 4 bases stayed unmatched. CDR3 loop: CASSLGLTGAEAFF. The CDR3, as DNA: TGTGCCAGCAGCTTAGGCCTGACAGGGGCTGAAGCTTTCTTT.

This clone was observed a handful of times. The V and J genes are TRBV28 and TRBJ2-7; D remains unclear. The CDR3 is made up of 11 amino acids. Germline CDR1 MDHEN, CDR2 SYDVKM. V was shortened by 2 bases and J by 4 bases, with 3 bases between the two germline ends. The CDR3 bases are TGTGCCAGCAGTTTACAATACGAGCAGTACTTC. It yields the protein CASSLQYEQYF.

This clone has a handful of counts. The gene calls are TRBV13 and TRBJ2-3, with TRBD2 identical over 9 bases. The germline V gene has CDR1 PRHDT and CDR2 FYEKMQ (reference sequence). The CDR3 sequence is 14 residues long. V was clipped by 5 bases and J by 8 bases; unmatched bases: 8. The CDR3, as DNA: TGTGCCAGCAGCGAGGGACTAGCCAGCTCTACGCAGTATTTT. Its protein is CASSEGLASSTQYF.

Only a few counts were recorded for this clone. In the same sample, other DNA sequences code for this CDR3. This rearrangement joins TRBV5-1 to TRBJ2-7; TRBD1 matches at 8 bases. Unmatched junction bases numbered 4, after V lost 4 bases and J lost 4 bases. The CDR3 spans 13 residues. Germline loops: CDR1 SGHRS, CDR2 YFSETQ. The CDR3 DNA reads TGCGCCAGCAGCCTGGACAGGGTATACGAGCAGTACTTC. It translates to CASSLDRVYEQYF.

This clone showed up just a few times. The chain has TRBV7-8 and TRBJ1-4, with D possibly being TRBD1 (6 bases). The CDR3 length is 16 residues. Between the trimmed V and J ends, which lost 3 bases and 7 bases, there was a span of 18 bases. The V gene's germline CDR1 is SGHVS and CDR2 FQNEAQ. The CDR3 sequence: CASSFGGGGASEKLFF. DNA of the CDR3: TGTGCCAGCAGCTTTGGGGGAGGGGGGGCGAGTGAAAAACTGTTTTTT.

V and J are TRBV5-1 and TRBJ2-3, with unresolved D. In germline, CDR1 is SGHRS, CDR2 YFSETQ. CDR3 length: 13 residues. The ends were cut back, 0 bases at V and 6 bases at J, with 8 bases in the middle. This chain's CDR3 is CASSLGYSDTQYF. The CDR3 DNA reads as TGCGCCAGCAGCTTGGGGTACTCGGATACGCAGTATTTT.

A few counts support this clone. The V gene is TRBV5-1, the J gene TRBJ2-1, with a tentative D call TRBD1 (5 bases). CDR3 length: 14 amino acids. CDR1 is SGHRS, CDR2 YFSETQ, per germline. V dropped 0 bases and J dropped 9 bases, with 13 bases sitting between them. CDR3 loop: CASSLDSGFGEQFF. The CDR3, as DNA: TGCGCCAGCAGCTTGGATTCAGGGTTCGGTGAGCAGTTCTTC.

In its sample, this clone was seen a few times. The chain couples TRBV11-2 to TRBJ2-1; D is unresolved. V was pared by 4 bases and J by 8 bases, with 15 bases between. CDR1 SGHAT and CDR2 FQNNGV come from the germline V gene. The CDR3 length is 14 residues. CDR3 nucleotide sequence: TGTGCCAGCAGCTCCCTTTCCAGCGTCCATGAGCAGTTCTTC. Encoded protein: CASSSLSSVHEQFF.

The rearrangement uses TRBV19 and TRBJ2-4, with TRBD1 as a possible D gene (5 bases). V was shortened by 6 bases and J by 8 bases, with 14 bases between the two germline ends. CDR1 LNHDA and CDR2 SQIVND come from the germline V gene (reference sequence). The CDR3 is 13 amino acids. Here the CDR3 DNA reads TGTGCCAGTAGGGAAAATAAGGGGTACATTCAGTACTTC. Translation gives CASRENKGYIQYF. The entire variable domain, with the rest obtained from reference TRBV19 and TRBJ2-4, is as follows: DGGITQSPKYLFRKEGQNVTLSCEQNLNHDAMYWYRQDPGQGLRLIYYSQIVNDFQKGDIAEGYSVSREKKESFPLTVTSAQKNPTAFYLCASRENKGYIQYFGAGTRLSVL.

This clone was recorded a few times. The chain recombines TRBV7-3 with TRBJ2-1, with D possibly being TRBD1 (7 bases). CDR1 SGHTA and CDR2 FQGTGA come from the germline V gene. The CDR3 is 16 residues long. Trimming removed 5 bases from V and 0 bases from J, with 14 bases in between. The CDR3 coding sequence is TGTGCCAGCAGCCCAACCCAGGGGGGCTCCTACAATGAGCAGTTCTTC. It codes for CASSPTQGGSYNEQFF. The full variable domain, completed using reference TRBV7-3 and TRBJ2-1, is GAGVSQTPSNKVTEKGKYVELRCDPISGHTALYWYRQSLGQGPEFLIYFQGTGAADDSGLPNDRFFAVRPEGSVSTLKIQRTERGDSAVYLCASSPTQGGSYNEQFFGPGTRLTVL.

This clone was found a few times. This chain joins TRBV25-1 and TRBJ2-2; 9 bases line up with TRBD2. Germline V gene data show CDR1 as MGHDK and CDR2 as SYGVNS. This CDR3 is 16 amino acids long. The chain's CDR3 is CESSPSSGANTGELFF. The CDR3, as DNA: TGTGAAAGCAGTCCTTCTAGCGGGGCGAACACCGGGGAGCTGTTTTTT.

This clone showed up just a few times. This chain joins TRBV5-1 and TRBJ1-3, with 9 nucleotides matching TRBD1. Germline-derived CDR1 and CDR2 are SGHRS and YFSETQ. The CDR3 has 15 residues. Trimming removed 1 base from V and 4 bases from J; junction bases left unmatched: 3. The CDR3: CASSLTGQGGNTIYF. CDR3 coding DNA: TGCGCCAGCAGCTTGACCGGACAGGGGGGAAACACCATATATTTT.

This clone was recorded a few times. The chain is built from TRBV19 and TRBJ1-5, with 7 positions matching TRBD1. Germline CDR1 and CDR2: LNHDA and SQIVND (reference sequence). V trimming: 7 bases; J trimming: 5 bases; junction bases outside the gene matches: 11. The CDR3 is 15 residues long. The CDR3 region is CASIATGAPHQPQHF. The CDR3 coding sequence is TGTGCCAGTATCGCCACAGGGGCGCCCCATCAGCCCCAGCATTTT.

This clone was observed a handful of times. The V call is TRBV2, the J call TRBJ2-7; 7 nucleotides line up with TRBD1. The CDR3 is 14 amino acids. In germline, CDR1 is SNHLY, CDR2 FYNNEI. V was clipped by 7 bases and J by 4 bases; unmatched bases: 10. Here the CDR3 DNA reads TGTGCCAGCATAAGGGGGCAAGGACATTACGAGCAGTACTTC. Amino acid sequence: CASIRGQGHYEQYF.

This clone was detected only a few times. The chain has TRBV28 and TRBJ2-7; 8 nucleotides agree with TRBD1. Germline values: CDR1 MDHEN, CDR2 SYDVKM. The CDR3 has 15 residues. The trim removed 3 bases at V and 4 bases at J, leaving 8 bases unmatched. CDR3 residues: CASSFPVQGAYEQYF. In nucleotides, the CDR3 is TGTGCCAGCAGTTTCCCGGTGCAGGGGGCTTACGAGCAGTACTTC.

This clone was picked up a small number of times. This chain's CDR3 is CASSGQGAGGYTF. CDR3 bases: TGTGCCAGCAGCGGACAGGGAGCAGGTGGCTACACCTTC. The chain couples TRBV7-9 to TRBJ1-2; 8 bases are shared with TRBD1. J was trimmed by 7 bases and V by 5 bases; bases with no gene match: 6. CDR3 size: 13 residues. The germline gives CDR1 SEHNR, CDR2 FQNEAQ (reference sequence).

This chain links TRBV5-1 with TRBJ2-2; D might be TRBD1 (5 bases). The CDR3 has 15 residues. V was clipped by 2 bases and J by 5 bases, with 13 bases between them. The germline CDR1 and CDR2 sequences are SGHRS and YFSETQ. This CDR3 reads CASSLAQARTGELFF. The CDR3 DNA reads TGCGCCAGCAGCTTAGCACAGGCCCGGACCGGGGAGCTGTTTTTT.

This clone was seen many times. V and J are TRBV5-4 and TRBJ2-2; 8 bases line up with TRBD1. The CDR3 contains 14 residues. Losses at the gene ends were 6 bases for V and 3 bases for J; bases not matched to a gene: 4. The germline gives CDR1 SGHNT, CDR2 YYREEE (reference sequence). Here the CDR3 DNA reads TGTGCCAGCACAGGGGGCACGGACACCGGGGAGCTGTTTTTT. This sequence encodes CASTGGTDTGELFF.

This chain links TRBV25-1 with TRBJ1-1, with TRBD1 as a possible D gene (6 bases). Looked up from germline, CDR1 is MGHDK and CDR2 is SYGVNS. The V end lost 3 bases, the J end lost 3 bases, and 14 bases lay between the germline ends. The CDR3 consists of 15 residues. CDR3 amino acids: CASSDRGAEDTEAFF. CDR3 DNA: TGTGCCAGCAGTGATCGGGGGGCGGAAGACACTGAAGCTTTCTTT.